One and the same sample provided the 16 T cell receptor beta chains below, sequenced in a study of regulatory T cells in long-lasting Graves disease. HTBI primers from iRepertoire and Arm-PCR of CDR3 regions yielded the TCR beta libraries. TCRdb re-called the multiplex PCR reads with MiXCR, one entry per CDR3 protein. Of about 450,000 distinct CDR3 sequences in the sample, around 13% were seen once. Indicated time point: newly diagnosed GD, antithyroid drugs for less than 3 months. Extracted PBMC RNA gave rise to the TCR library. This sample was also put to use in a study of T cells in Graves' hyperthyroidism and ophthalmopathy.

The input for sequencing was peripheral blood mononuclear cells (PBMCs), taken at new diagnosis, from a patient treated with antithyroid drugs. The receptors shown here come from a woman between 50 and 59 years old with Graves disease.

This clonotype was seen many times. V is TRBV6-1 and J is TRBJ1-5, with 9 positions matching TRBD1. V was pared by 4 bases and J by 7 bases, with 8 bases of the junction left unmatched. Germline V lookup: CDR1 MNHNS, CDR2 SASEGT. The CDR3 loop spans 15 amino acids. CDR3 bases: TGTGCCAGCAGTGGACCGGGACAGGGTAACCAGCCCCAGCATTTT. Translation gives CASSGPGQGNQPQHF.

This clonotype was counted at least ten times. The V and J genes are TRBV18 and TRBJ2-7; TRBD1 aligns across 8 bases. Germline V gene lookup returns CDR1 KGHSH and CDR2 LQKENI. V lost 0 bases and J lost 0; bases outside the gene matches: 4. The CDR3 extends over 16 amino acids. The CDR3 sequence is CASSPPRGLSSYEQYF. CDR3 DNA: TGTGCCAGCTCACCACCCAGGGGGCTCAGCTCCTACGAGCAGTACTTC.

This clonotype was seen repeatedly, ten times or more. CDR3 residues: CAWSVGGTYEQYF. The DNA of the CDR3 is TGTGCCTGGAGTGTAGGGGGGACCTACGAGCAGTACTTC. The chain recombines TRBV30 with TRBJ2-7; D may correspond to TRBD1 or TRBD2 (6 bases each). Germline CDR1 is GTSNPN and CDR2 is SVGIG (reference sequence). The CDR3 length is 13 residues. The ends were cut back, 0 bases at V and 2 bases at J, with 8 bases in the middle. Supplemented by reference TRBV30 and TRBJ2-7, the full variable domain reads SQTIHQWPATLVQPVGSPLSLECTVEGTSNPNLYWYRQAAGRGLQLLFYSVGIGQISSEVPQNLSASRPQDRQFILSSKKLLLSDSGFYLCAWSVGGTYEQYFGPGTRLTVT.

This clonotype has a count of ten or more. The rearrangement joins TRBV29-1 to TRBJ2-1, with unresolved D. The CDR3 length is 12 residues. Germline V lookup: CDR1 SQVTM, CDR2 ANQGSEA. V shed 3 bases and J shed 3 bases, with 6 bases lying between them. CDR3 bases: TGCAGCGTTGAGGGCGGCTACAATGAGCAGTTCTTC. This encodes CSVEGGYNEQFF.

In this sample, this clonotype turned up a few times. This chain's CDR3 is CASSFGGGAYNEQFF. The CDR3 nucleotides are TGTGCCAGCAGTTTTGGCGGGGGGGCCTACAATGAGCAGTTCTTC. The chain combines TRBV28 with TRBJ2-1; 9 bases fit TRBD2. Germline-derived CDR1 and CDR2 are MDHEN and SYDVKM. The CDR3 contains 15 residues. J lost 2 bases, V lost 3 bases, and 2 bases had no gene match.

The table lists this clonotype with many counts. The gene calls are TRBV28 and TRBJ1-2, with D possibly matching TRBD1 (6 bases). CDR3 length equals 13 residues. CDR1 MDHEN and CDR2 SYDVKM come from the germline V gene. The ends were cut back, 1 base at V and 7 bases at J, with 10 bases in the middle. CDR3 sequence (DNA): TGTGCCAGCAGTTTATATGCAGGGGTTGGCTACACCTTC. It is translated as CASSLYAGVGYTF.

The genes are TRBV28 and TRBJ1-2; 11 bases are shared with TRBD1. The CDR3 runs to 15 residues. CDR1 is MDHEN, CDR2 SYDVKM, per germline. With 3 bases clipped from V and 6 bases from J, the junction kept 6 bases outside the gene matches. This CDR3 is CASSFTRTGGDGYTF. CDR3 nucleotide sequence: TGTGCCAGCAGTTTTACCAGGACAGGGGGCGATGGCTACACCTTC.

This clonotype occurred many times. The junction and the germline gene differ at one end; a read error may be behind it. The chain carries TRBV4-1 and TRBJ2-1; 12 positions agree with TRBD2. Germline V gene sequence: CDR1 MGHRA, CDR2 YSYEKL. The CDR3 is 14 amino acids. The CDR3 spells CASSPGLAGNEQFF. The CDR3 nucleotides are TGTGCCAGCAGCCCAGGACTAGCGGGGAATGAGCAGTTCTTC.

Comment on this clonotype: An end of the junction differs from the germline gene, which may be a read error. The chain is built from TRBV25-1 and TRBJ1-2; a possible D gene is TRBD1 (6 bases). Germline CDR1 MGHDK, CDR2 SYGVNS. The CDR3 is made up of 15 amino acids. CDR3 amino acids: CARSGPPTGPYGYTF. CDR3 nucleotides: TGTGCCAGGAGTGGCCCGCCCACAGGGCCCTATGGCTACACCTTC.

There are a few counts of this clonotype. The CDR3 protein is CASSPPGTGTQIFTQYF. The CDR3 DNA reads TGTGCCAGCAGCCCCCCGGGGACAGGAACCCAAATATTTACCCAGTACTTC. V gene TRBV7-9 combines with J gene TRBJ2-5, with 8 bases fitting TRBD1. Per the germline V gene, CDR1 is SEHNR and CDR2 is FQNEAQ (reference sequence). After removal of 5 bases from V and 8 bases from J, the junction contained 19 bases not matched to a gene. This CDR3 has 17 amino acids. Based on the CDR3 plus reference TRBV7-9 and TRBJ2-5, the full variable domain is DTGVSQNPRHKITKRGQNVTFRCDPISEHNRLYWYRQTLGQGPEFLTYFQNEAQLEKSRLLSDRFSAERPKGSFSTLEIQRTEQGDSAMYLCASSPPGTGTQIFTQYFGPGTRLLVL.

The chain is built from TRBV13 and TRBJ1-4; D might be TRBD1 (5 bases). CDR3 length: 19 amino acids. Germline CDR1 PRHDT, CDR2 FYEKMQ (reference sequence). V was trimmed by 5 bases and J by 6 bases, leaving 28 bases between them. CDR3 DNA sequence: TGTGCCAGCAGCCTTATGAGACAGAGTACAGCTAATGATTATGAAAAACTGTTTTTT. As protein: CASSLMRQSTANDYEKLFF.

This clonotype appeared many times. The rearrangement joins TRBV18 to TRBJ2-7; 9 bases fit TRBD1. The CDR3 consists of 16 residues. V dropped 0 bases and J dropped 3; count of bases not matched to a gene: 6. The germline CDR1 and CDR2 sequences are KGHSH and LQKENI. CDR3 nucleotides: TGTGCCAGCTCACCACCGCCGGGACAGGGAGACTACGAGCAGTACTTC. It codes for CASSPPPGQGDYEQYF.

V usage is TRBV19 and J usage is TRBJ1-5; D perhaps matches TRBD1 (6 bases). Germline CDR1 LNHDA, CDR2 SQIVND (reference sequence). The CDR3 covers 14 residues. Between the trimmed V and J ends, which lost 3 bases and 7 bases, there was a span of 13 bases. The CDR3 is CASSMAGGGQPQHF. In DNA form, the CDR3 reads TGTGCCAGTAGTATGGCTGGGGGCGGGCAGCCCCAGCATTTT. Combining the CDR3 with reference TRBV19 and TRBJ1-5 gives the whole variable domain DGGITQSPKYLFRKEGQNVTLSCEQNLNHDAMYWYRQDPGQGLRLIYYSQIVNDFQKGDIAEGYSVSREKKESFPLTVTSAQKNPTAFYLCASSMAGGGQPQHFGDGTRLSIL.

At least ten counts were recorded for this clonotype. This rearrangement joins TRBV5-1 to TRBJ2-3; D is ambiguous. The CDR3 extends over 16 amino acids. V was shortened by 1 base and J by 0 bases, with 12 bases between the two germline ends. From germline, CDR1 is SGHRS and CDR2 YFSETQ. The DNA for the CDR3 is TGCGCCAGCAGCTTGACTTCATTTAGCAGCACAGATACGCAGTATTTT. Amino acid sequence: CASSLTSFSSTDTQYF.

This clonotype was recorded many times. The V call is TRBV5-1, the J call TRBJ2-7; D assignment may be TRBD1 or TRBD2 (5 bases each). The CDR3 extends over 14 amino acids. Trimming took off 3 bases at V and 2 bases at J, with 12 bases between the two ends. Germline assignment: CDR1 SGHRS and CDR2 YFSETQ. CDR3 coding DNA: TGCGCCAGCAGCTGGGGGAGCGGCACCTACGAGCAGTACTTC. Its protein is CASSWGSGTYEQYF.

This clonotype appeared many times. This chain connects TRBV13 to TRBJ1-4; D is possibly TRBD1 (6 bases). Trimming removed 2 bases from V and 7 bases from J, with 11 bases in between. The CDR3 consists of 14 residues. From germline, CDR1 is PRHDT and CDR2 FYEKMQ (reference sequence). CDR3 coding DNA: TGTGCCAGCAGCTTAACAGGGTGGAGTGAAAAACTGTTTTTT. Protein product: CASSLTGWSEKLFF.